Given below is one T cell receptor (beta chain) in context. This sample is part of a study of T cells in Graves' hyperthyroidism and ophthalmopathy. Germline lookup yields CDR1 MGHRA and CDR2 YSYEKL. This CDR3 spans 16 amino acids. Trimming shortened V by 1 base and J by 0 bases, and 12 bases separated the two germline ends. Amplification yielded TCR beta CDR3 regions, with RNA transcripts as the source. An initial round of RT-PCR targeting the TCR CDR3 relied on the HTBI primer set. Using its own MiXCR run on the multiplex PCR reads, TCRdb lists one record per CDR3 protein. The sample has 400,000 to 500,000 distinct CDR3 sequences; roughly an eighth are singletons.

The source of this sequence is a woman aged 18-30 years with Graves' hyperthyroidism. The V gene is TRBV4-1, the J gene TRBJ1-2, with D uncertain. Sequenced sample: blood. The CDR3, as DNA: TGCGCCAGCAGCCAAGTGACGCAGGCGGCTAACTATGGCTACACCTTC. As protein: CASSQVTQAANYGYTF.